Sequencing of this T cell receptor (beta chain) was carried out in a study of blood T cell repertoires in COVID-19. Study-level background: Sources were T cells, B-cell-depleted T cells, or PBMCs; the material itself was cDNA or gDNA.

Between the trimmed V and J ends, which lost 6 bases and 5 bases, there was a span of 13 bases. This CDR3 comprises 13 residues. Profiled with immunoSEQ multiplex PCR; TCRdb holds only in-frame clones, not every one. The repertoire has some 100,000 clones, around 88% of them found once; the top ten carry approximately 2%. The chain combines TRBV12-3 or TRBV12-4 with TRBJ1-1; D not resolved. This sequence was found in a man aged 50 or older with COVID-19, enrolled during active disease. The sample taken for sequencing was peripheral blood. This CDR3 is CASRTVARTEAFF. The CDR3 coding sequence is TGTGCCAGCAGAACTGTCGCGAGAACTGAAGCTTTCTTT.